These 8 T cell receptor beta chains share one sample of origin, sequenced in a study of shared clonotypes between healthy human individuals (dated by TCRdb to about 2020). The library relied on the immunoSEQ multiplex PCR assay. TCRdb limited this immuneACCESS table to in-frame rearrangements with V and J called. A share of clones is missing; checked studies link under half to unresolved V genes, and the rest is unexplained. The sample table shows hundreds of thousands of clones, and roughly 70% are seen once. The ten largest clones take up 10% of the sample. Sequencing was done on a sample of memory CD4+ T cells sorted from blood. The cell subset or site label, as the study defines it: CD45RA-negative fraction. These receptors were collected from a man younger than 40 in good health.

V is TRBV18 and J is TRBJ1-5; weak D call: TRBD1 (6 bases). Trimming cost V 2 bases and J 5 bases, with 7 bases left between them. CDR1 and CDR2 from the germline V gene are KGHSH and LQKENI. The CDR3 loop spans 13 amino acids. The DNA for the CDR3 is TGTGCCAGCTCACCAAGGGGGGATCAGCCCCAGCATTTT. The encoded protein is CASSPRGDQPQHF.

Details on this clone: It may be a read error: a sequence one base away is much more abundant. This chain links TRBV6-6 with TRBJ1-5, with unresolved D. The CDR3 is made up of 13 amino acids. V lost 7 bases, J lost 6 bases, and 13 bases lay in between. The germline gives CDR1 MNHNY, CDR2 SVGAGI (reference sequence). The CDR3: CASIGDDGQPQHF. CDR3 bases: TGTGCCAGCATCGGAGATGACGGTCAGCCCCAGCATTTT.

This clone was counted a single time. The V and J genes are TRBV7-2 and TRBJ1-1; the D is unclear. The CDR3 is 15 amino acids. Germline loops: CDR1 SGHTA, CDR2 FQGNSA. With 3 bases removed from V and 0 bases from J, the gap between germline ends came to 11 bases. The CDR3 loop is CASSFGLNMNTEAFF. CDR3 DNA: TGTGCCAGCAGCTTTGGACTGAACATGAACACTGAAGCTTTCTTT.

The chain joins TRBV11-2 to TRBJ2-1; D possibly corresponds to TRBD1 (6 bases). This CDR3 is 13 amino acids long. The V and J ends lost 3 bases and 10 bases respectively, with 13 bases between them. Germline assignment: CDR1 SGHAT and CDR2 FQNNGV. The chain's CDR3 is CASSFSGVPEQFF. The CDR3 DNA is TGTGCCAGCAGCTTCTCAGGGGTCCCCGAGCAGTTCTTC.

This chain joins TRBV19 and TRBJ1-5; TRBD1 aligns across 8 bases. Germline-derived CDR1 and CDR2 are LNHDA and SQIVND (reference sequence). The CDR3 runs to 16 residues. Losses at the gene ends were 7 bases for V and 2 bases for J; bases not matched to a gene: 10. CDR3 residues: CASTPGQGYGNQPQHF. The DNA for the CDR3 is TGTGCCAGTACCCCAGGACAGGGCTATGGCAATCAGCCCCAGCATTTT.

This clone was observed a handful of times. CDR3 protein: CASSLVVGSYGYTF. The CDR3, as DNA: TGTGCCAGCAGCTTAGTCGTGGGCTCCTATGGCTACACCTTC. This chain links TRBV7-2 with TRBJ1-2; D gene uncertain. With 1 base removed from V and 4 bases from J, the gap between germline ends came to 10 bases. This CDR3 is 14 amino acids long. Germline V gene lookup returns CDR1 SGHTA and CDR2 FQGNSA.

The V call is TRBV25-1, the J call TRBJ2-1; D is undetermined. The germline gives CDR1 MGHDK, CDR2 SYGVNS. This CDR3 has 13 amino acids. The V end lost 5 bases, the J end lost 6 bases, and 11 bases lay between the germline ends. The CDR3 bases are TGTGCCAGCAGTTCCCCCCTCGTCAATGAGCAGTTCTTC. Amino acid sequence: CASSSPLVNEQFF.

The chain has TRBV7-9 and TRBJ2-1; D gene ambiguous. The germline V gene encodes CDR1 SEHNR and CDR2 FQNEAQ (reference sequence). V was shortened by 3 bases and J by 16 bases, with 16 bases between the two germline ends. CDR3 length: 12 residues. The CDR3 sequence: CASSLMEGVGFF. The CDR3 nucleotides read TGTGCCAGCAGCTTGATGGAAGGAGTGGGATTCTTC.